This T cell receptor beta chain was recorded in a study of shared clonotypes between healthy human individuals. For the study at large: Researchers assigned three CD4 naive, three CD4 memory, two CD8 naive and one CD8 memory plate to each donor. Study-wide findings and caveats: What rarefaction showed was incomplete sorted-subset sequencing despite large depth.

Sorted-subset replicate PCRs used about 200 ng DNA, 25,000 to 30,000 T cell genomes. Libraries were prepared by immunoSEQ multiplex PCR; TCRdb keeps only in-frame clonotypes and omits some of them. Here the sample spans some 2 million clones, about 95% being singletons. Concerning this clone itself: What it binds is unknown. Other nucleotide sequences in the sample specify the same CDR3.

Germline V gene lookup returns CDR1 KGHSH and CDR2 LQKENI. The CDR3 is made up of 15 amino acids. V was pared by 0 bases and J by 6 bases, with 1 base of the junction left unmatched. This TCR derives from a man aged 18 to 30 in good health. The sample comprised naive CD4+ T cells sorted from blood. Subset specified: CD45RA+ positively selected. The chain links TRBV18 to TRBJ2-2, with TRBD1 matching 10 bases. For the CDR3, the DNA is TGTGCCAGCTCACCACCGGGACAGGGGCCCGGGGAGCTGTTTTTT. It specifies CASSPPGQGPGELFF.